The 11 T cell receptor beta chains below all came from one sample that was sequenced in a study of shared clonotypes between healthy human individuals. Sequenced by immunoSEQ multiplex PCR; TCRdb stores in-frame clones only, minus some. The table includes some 2.3 million clones, approximately 95% detected once. Sequencing input: naive CD4+ T cells from PBMCs. Regarding subset: CD45RA+ positively selected. The origin of the receptors is a man between 18 and 29 years old in good health. Some clones in this sample may be carry-over from other donors' samples.

The rearrangement uses TRBV5-6 and TRBJ2-3; TRBD1 matches at 9 bases. The V gene's germline CDR1 is SGHDT and CDR2 YYEEEE. This CDR3 region has 14 residues. J lost 3 bases, V lost 10 bases, and 9 bases had no gene match. CDR3 region: CARNGTGQTDTQYF. The CDR3 bases are TGTGCCCGGAATGGGACAGGGCAAACAGATACGCAGTATTTT.

This clone was recorded once. This sequence joins TRBV4-2 and TRBJ1-1; D is unresolved. This CDR3 spans 16 amino acids. V lost 0 bases to trimming and J lost 1 base, with 12 bases between them. CDR1 and CDR2 from the germline V gene are LGHNA and YNFKEQ. CDR3 DNA: TGTGCCAGCAGCCAAGAGGGTGGTGGACGGAACACTGAAGCTTTCTTT. It is translated as CASSQEGGGRNTEAFF.

The DNA of the CDR3 is TGTGCCAGTAGCGGGGACAGGGGAAACACTGAAGCTTTCTTT. Residues: CASSGDRGNTEAFF. The chain is built from TRBV19 and TRBJ1-1, with 10 bases that match TRBD1. The V gene's germline CDR1 is LNHDA and CDR2 SQIVND (reference sequence). V trimming: 6 bases; J trimming: 2 bases; junction bases outside the gene matches: 3. The length of the CDR3 is 14 residues.

This clone was seen only once. The V and J genes are TRBV6-1 and TRBJ2-6; 7 bases agree with TRBD2. V lost 5 bases to trimming and J lost 0 bases; unmatched junction nucleotides: 1. Germline V gene lookup returns CDR1 MNHNS and CDR2 SASEGT. This CDR3 region has 15 residues. CDR3 coding DNA: TGTGCCAGCAGTAGCGGGGTCTCTGGGGCCAACGTCCTGACTTTC. It translates to CASSSGVSGANVLTF.

The sample holds one count of this clone. The chain links TRBV7-3 to TRBJ2-2; 11 bases agree with TRBD1. The CDR3 is made up of 17 amino acids. Germline CDR1 and CDR2: SGHTA and FQGTGA. Trimming took 8 bases from V and 4 from J; bases not matched to a gene: 12. Here the CDR3 reads CASQSSPGQGGTGELFF. In DNA, the CDR3 is TGTGCCAGCCAGTCTTCGCCGGGACAGGGGGGCACCGGGGAGCTGTTTTTT.

This clone was observed a few times. V and J are TRBV6-1 and TRBJ1-4; D might be TRBD1 (5 bases). Per the germline V gene, CDR1 is MNHNS and CDR2 is SASEGT. Trimming took 0 bases from V and 0 from J, leaving 11 bases between them. There are 17 residues in the CDR3. CDR3 loop: CASSEAVSGPTNEKLFF. CDR3 DNA: TGTGCCAGCAGTGAAGCGGTATCGGGACCAACTAATGAAAAACTGTTTTTT.

Comment on this clone: Other DNA sequences of this sample code for an identical CDR3. The chain links TRBV5-1 to TRBJ2-1; 7 positions agree with TRBD1. Germline loops: CDR1 SGHRS, CDR2 YFSETQ. There are 15 residues in the CDR3. V was clipped by 2 bases and J by 0 bases; unmatched bases: 2. In DNA form, the CDR3 reads TGCGCCAGCAGCTTTCGACAGGGCTCCTACAATGAGCAGTTCTTC. This gives the protein CASSFRQGSYNEQFF.

V gene TRBV7-3 combines with J gene TRBJ2-2; D is perhaps TRBD2 (5 bases). The V end lost 5 bases, the J end lost 6 bases, and 7 bases lay between the germline ends. From germline, CDR1 is SGHTA and CDR2 FQGTGA. This CDR3 comprises 12 residues. The CDR3 loop is CASSRTPGELFF. The DNA of the CDR3 is TGTGCCAGCAGCCGGACTCCCGGGGAGCTGTTTTTT. The variable domain in full, with the rest retrieved from reference TRBV7-3 and TRBJ2-2, is GAGVSQTPSNKVTEKGKYVELRCDPISGHTALYWYRQSLGQGPEFLIYFQGTGAADDSGLPNDRFFAVRPEGSVSTLKIQRTERGDSAVYLCASSRTPGELFFGEGSRLTVL.

This clone occurred a few times. The J gene is TRBJ1-5, the V gene TRBV6-6; 10 nucleotides align to TRBD1. Trimming took 5 bases from V and 3 from J; bases not matched to a gene: 7. The germline gives CDR1 MNHNY, CDR2 SVGAGI (reference sequence). This CDR3 spans 16 amino acids. The CDR3 region is CASSPPGQGTNQPQHF. CDR3 in DNA: TGTGCCAGCAGTCCCCCGGGACAGGGGACCAATCAGCCCCAGCATTTT.

This clone was observed a handful of times. The chain recombines TRBV7-9 with TRBJ1-1; D may be TRBD1 (6 bases). Trimming removed 6 bases at V and 3 bases at J, with 20 bases between. Germline CDR1 reads SEHNR; CDR2 reads FQNEAQ (reference sequence). This CDR3 spans 16 amino acids. The CDR3 sequence: CASSSGTLPRDTEAFF. The CDR3 coding sequence is TGTGCCAGCAGTTCCGGGACACTCCCGCGGGACACTGAAGCTTTCTTT.

This clone has only one observation. The rearrangement links TRBV9 to TRBJ2-7; 7 bases are a match to TRBD1. The CDR3 runs 15 residues. Losses at the gene ends were 0 bases for V and 5 bases for J; bases not matched to a gene: 8. Looked up from germline, CDR1 is SGDLS and CDR2 is YYNGEE. The CDR3 spells CASSVEGGDRDEQYF. CDR3 coding DNA: TGTGCCAGCAGCGTAGAAGGGGGCGACCGGGACGAGCAGTACTTC.